One sample yielded the 21 T cell receptor beta chains listed below, sequenced in a study of blood T cells in healthy people across ages. Then a second PCR, running roughly 7 to 11 cycles, was carried out with a sample-barcoded 5' primer and a J-beta primer mix. One entry per CDR3 protein results from TCRdb running MiXCR on the 5' RACE reads. The sample lists hundreds of thousands of distinct CDR3 sequences; around 45% were seen once. Material: blood. Every receptor here comes from a woman aged 55-75 years in good health.

This rearrangement joins TRBV4-3 to TRBJ2-7; tentatively, D is TRBD1 or TRBD2 (5 bases each). The CDR3 covers 13 residues. Trimming took off 1 base at V and 5 bases at J, with 9 bases between the two ends. The germline V gene encodes CDR1 LGHNA and CDR2 YSLEER. The CDR3 sequence: CASSQVGTDEQYF. In DNA, the CDR3 is TGCGCCAGCAGCCAAGTGGGGACGGACGAGCAGTACTTC.

The V and J genes are TRBV7-2 and TRBJ2-7; 10 bases are shared with TRBD2. From germline, CDR1 is SGHTA and CDR2 FQGNSA. Losses at the gene ends were 6 bases for V and 0 bases for J; bases not matched to a gene: 8. This CDR3 has 16 residues. The CDR3 coding sequence is TGTGCCAGCAGGTTGGCTAGCGGGGGCTCCTCCTACGAGCAGTACTTC. The encoded protein is CASRLASGGSSYEQYF.

The chain is built from TRBV5-1 and TRBJ2-5, with D maybe TRBD1 (5 bases). This CDR3 comprises 17 residues. Germline lookup yields CDR1 SGHRS and CDR2 YFSETQ. V was cut by 0 bases and J by 2 bases, with 17 bases left in between. As DNA, the CDR3 is TGCGCCAGCAGCTTGGGACCCTCAAAAAGACAGCAAGAGACCCAGTACTTC. It codes for CASSLGPSKRQQETQYF. Looking up the rest from reference TRBV5-1 and TRBJ2-5 gives the full variable domain: KAGVTQTPRYLIKTRGQQVTLSCSPISGHRSVSWYQQTPGQGLQFLFEYFSETQRNKGNFPGRFSGRQFSNSRSEMNVSTLELGDSALYLCASSLGPSKRQQETQYFGPGTRLLVL.

The chain employs TRBV4-3 and TRBJ2-1; TRBD2 matches at 12 bases. Germline V CDR1 and CDR2: LGHNA, YSLEER. V shed 4 bases and J 11 bases; nucleotides not matched to a gene: 12. This CDR3 contains 16 residues. The CDR3 protein is CASSRLAGGPFNKQFF. In nucleotides, the CDR3 is TGCGCCAGCAGCCGTCTAGCGGGAGGGCCTTTTAATAAGCAGTTCTTC.

A note on this clonotype: A junction end diverges from the germline sequence, so it may reflect a read error. The genes are TRBV7-7 and TRBJ2-3, with 13 nucleotides matching TRBD2. Germline V gene data show CDR1 as SSHAT and CDR2 as FNYEAQ (reference sequence). The CDR3 consists of 15 residues. In nucleotides, the CDR3 is TGTGCTAGCAGCGAAGGACTAGCGGGAGCAGATACGCAGTATTTT. This translates into CASSEGLAGADTQYF.

This clonotype showed up just once. This sequence may be a read error, since a much larger clone differs from it by one base. The V and J genes are TRBV29-1 and TRBJ2-5, with TRBD1 identical over 7 bases. The CDR3 totals 11 residues. From germline, CDR1 is SQVTM and CDR2 ANQGSEA. J gave up 11 bases and V 6 bases, and 9 bases lay outside the gene matches. CDR3 bases: TGCAGCGTCGACAGGGCTTATGAGCAGTACTTC. It translates to CSVDRAYEQYF.

This clonotype has a handful of counts. This chain uses TRBV7-2 with TRBJ1-1, with D perhaps matching TRBD1 (5 bases). The length of the CDR3 is 13 residues. Trimming removed 6 bases from V and 2 bases from J, with 10 bases in between. CDR1 and CDR2 from the germline V gene are SGHTA and FQGNSA. CDR3 protein: CASRQQGNTEAFF. CDR3 sequence (DNA): TGTGCCAGCAGACAGCAGGGCAACACTGAAGCTTTCTTT. Variable domain in full (rest from reference TRBV7-2 and TRBJ1-1): GAGVSQSPSNKVTEKGKDVELRCDPISGHTALYWYRQSLGQGLEFLIYFQGNSAPDKSGLPSDRFSAERTGGSVSTLTIQRTQQEDSAVYLCASRQQGNTEAFFGQGTRLTVV.

The chain has TRBV7-2 and TRBJ2-2; D remains unclear. The CDR3 spans 14 residues. Germline CDR1 SGHTA, CDR2 FQGNSA. V was trimmed by 6 bases and J by 6 bases, leaving 14 bases between them. CDR3 loop: CASRIESDAGELFF. For the CDR3, the DNA is TGTGCCAGCAGAATCGAAAGTGACGCCGGGGAGCTGTTTTTT.

The CDR3 DNA is TGTGCCAGCAGTCCCGACAAGGCCCTAGGCTACACCTTC. Its protein is CASSPDKALGYTF. The chain uses TRBV7-2 and TRBJ1-2, with D unclear. The germline CDR1 and CDR2 sequences are SGHTA and FQGNSA. The CDR3 is 13 residues long. The V end lost 6 bases, the J end lost 8 bases, and 16 bases lay between the germline ends.

This clonotype was seen more than once but under ten times. This may be a read error: a much more frequent sequence differs by one nucleotide. The chain uses TRBV28 and TRBJ2-3; D unresolved. The CDR3 is 11 amino acids. Germline V gene data show CDR1 as MDHEN and CDR2 as SYDVKM. Trimming removed 5 bases from V and 8 bases from J, with 8 bases in between. The CDR3 bases are TGTGCCAGCAGTACCCTTCGTACGCAGTATTTT. This sequence encodes CASSTLRTQYF.

This rearrangement joins TRBV10-3 to TRBJ2-7; no definite D call. This CDR3 contains 13 residues. Trimming removed 2 bases at V and 6 bases at J, with 11 bases between. The V gene's germline CDR1 is ENHRY and CDR2 SYGVKD. CDR3: CAISEGVATEQYF. CDR3 DNA sequence: TGTGCCATCAGTGAGGGAGTAGCAACCGAGCAGTACTTC.

Here the CDR3 reads CASSSGLIEQFF. CDR3 sequence (DNA): TGTGCCAGCAGCAGCGGACTAATTGAGCAGTTCTTC. The rearrangement joins TRBV7-9 to TRBJ2-1; tentative D call: TRBD2 (6 bases). This CDR3 comprises 12 residues. Germline lookup yields CDR1 SEHNR and CDR2 FQNEAQ (reference sequence). Trimming removed 5 bases at V and 9 bases at J, with 11 bases between.

This clonotype was seen more than once but under ten times. This sequence joins TRBV5-1 and TRBJ1-1, with D hard to call. Germline-derived CDR1 and CDR2 are SGHRS and YFSETQ. The ends were cut back, 5 bases at V and 1 base at J, with 9 bases in the middle. This CDR3 is 13 amino acids long. In DNA form, the CDR3 reads TGCGCCAGCAGGGTGTTATCGAACACTGAAGCTTTCTTT. It codes for CASRVLSNTEAFF.

J is TRBJ2-3 and V is TRBV7-2; possible D gene TRBD2, 5 bases. V was cut by 4 bases and J by 9 bases, with 17 bases left in between. This CDR3 has 14 amino acids. CDR1 is SGHTA, CDR2 FQGNSA, per germline. The CDR3 reads CASSYAPLAETQYF. The DNA for the CDR3 is TGTGCCAGCAGCTACGCCCCCCTAGCTGAGACGCAGTATTTT.

This clonotype was seen only a few times. The J gene is TRBJ2-1, the V gene TRBV4-3; TRBD1 might be the D (6 bases). CDR1 is LGHNA and CDR2 is YSLEER in the germline V gene. Trimming took off 0 bases at V and 8 bases at J, with 20 bases between the two ends. The CDR3 is 17 amino acids. Written as DNA, the CDR3 is TGCGCCAGCAGCCAAGATAGGGCCAGGGGAGCGTTGGATGAGCAGTTCTTC. Protein: CASSQDRARGALDEQFF.

This chain connects TRBV29-1 to TRBJ1-4; D remains ambiguous. Per the germline V gene, CDR1 is SQVTM and CDR2 is ANQGSEA. The CDR3 extends over 12 amino acids. V lost 7 bases and J lost 7, with 13 bases in between. The chain's CDR3 is CSAGPSAEKLFF. The CDR3 DNA reads TGCAGCGCTGGGCCTTCAGCTGAAAAACTGTTTTTT. Full variable domain (missing parts from reference TRBV29-1 and TRBJ1-4): SAVISQKPSRDICQRGTSLTIQCQVDSQVTMMFWYRQQPGQSLTLIATANQGSEATYESGFVIDKFPISRPNLTFSTLTVSNMSPEDSSIYLCSAGPSAEKLFFGSGTQLSVL.

In its sample, this clonotype was seen a few times. The chain links TRBV5-1 to TRBJ2-5; D call uncertain. Trimming stripped 0 bases from V and 4 bases from J, with 10 bases between. CDR3 size: 14 residues. CDR1 and CDR2 from the germline V gene are SGHRS and YFSETQ. The CDR3 DNA reads TGCGCCAGCAGCTTGGATAGCACTGGAGAGACCCAGTACTTC. This encodes CASSLDSTGETQYF.

In regard to this clonotype: Compared with germline, one end of the junction differs, possibly owing to a read error. The J gene is TRBJ2-5, the V gene TRBV9; TRBD2 agrees at 9 bases. The CDR3 has 15 amino acids. Germline assignment: CDR1 SGDLS and CDR2 YYNGEE. The CDR3 DNA follows: TGTGTCAGCAGCGCGGGGGGGACTACTGAAGAGACCCAGTACTTC. It specifies CVSSAGGTTEETQYF. Full variable domain (remainder filled in from reference TRBV9 and TRBJ2-5): DSGVTQTPKHLITATGQRVTLRCSPRSGDLSVYWYQQSLDQGLQFLIQYYNGEERAKGNILERFSAQQFPDLHSELNLSSLELGDSALYFCVSSAGGTTEETQYFGPGTRLLVL.

This chain joins TRBV20-1 and TRBJ1-6; 7 bases align to TRBD1. The CDR3 is 16 residues long. The ends lost 0 bases at V and 5 bases at J; junction bases unmatched: 7. Germline V lookup: CDR1 DFQATT, CDR2 SNEGSKA (reference sequence). The CDR3 nucleotides are TGCAGTGCTAGAGATCCCGGCAGGGGGGATAATTCACCCCTCCACTTT. The encoded protein is CSARDPGRGDNSPLHF.

This clonotype was found many times. V and J are TRBV28 and TRBJ2-7; D remains ambiguous. The CDR3 contains 12 residues. Germline V gene data show CDR1 as MDHEN and CDR2 as SYDVKM. The V and J ends lost 6 bases and 2 bases respectively, with 8 bases between them. As DNA, the CDR3 is TGTGCCAGCAGCACTACCACCTACGAGCAGTACTTC. It encodes CASSTTTYEQYF.

The chain has TRBV28 and TRBJ2-7, with D perhaps being TRBD1 or TRBD2 (5 bases each). The CDR3 contains 14 residues. Germline loops: CDR1 MDHEN, CDR2 SYDVKM. The V gene lost 6 bases and the J gene lost 2 bases, with 14 bases spanning the gap. In nucleotides, the CDR3 is TGTGCCAGCAGCGAATGGGACCGTACCTACGAGCAGTACTTC. Translating gives CASSEWDRTYEQYF.